This entry is about one T cell receptor (beta chain). The data derive from a study of blood T cell repertoires in COVID-19. Study at large: Sites across the United States, Italy and Spain contributed samples from acute and convalescent COVID-19.

This CDR3 has 14 residues. The germline gives CDR1 SGDLS, CDR2 YYNGEE. Trimming removed 0 bases from V and 4 bases from J, with 11 bases in between. How the authors handled the data: By means of reference gene primer amplification, nucleated cell counts were estimated. TCRdb's table, derived via immunoSEQ multiplex PCR, lists solely in-frame clones and lacks some. V and J calls and clone size follow that table, whereas D and trimming were derived from the DNA. The data show over 130,000 clones, with roughly 84% seen just once and about 8% held by the top ten. The sequence derives from a human donor in a cohort sampled during active COVID-19. Sequences were obtained from peripheral blood. The chain has TRBV9 and TRBJ2-7; D not resolved. The CDR3 nucleotides read TGTGCCAGCAGCGTAGGGCTGGCCACATACGAGCAGTACTTC. As protein: CASSVGLATYEQYF.